This T cell receptor beta chain was found in a study of blood T cell repertoires in COVID-19. As for the study in general: Some COVID-19 samples were acute and others convalescent; all came from the United States, Italy and Spain. From T cells, B-cell-depleted T cells, or PBMCs came the material, which was cDNA or gDNA.

V shed 1 base, J shed 6 bases, and the junction held 5 bases outside the gene matches. This CDR3 is built from 15 residues. Germline V CDR1 and CDR2: SGHTA, FQGNSA. Per the authors' pipeline: Reference gene primer amplification gave nucleated cell count estimates. The method was immunoSEQ multiplex PCR; TCRdb's version includes in-frame clones alone and lacks a portion of them. For V, J and clone size, that table is used; D and trimming come from the DNA. This table holds about 200,000 clones, 70% to 90% found once. The specimen sequenced was peripheral blood. The sequence came from a man aged 35 to 55 with active or convalescent COVID-19. The chain is built from TRBV7-2 and TRBJ2-1, with 8 bases aligning to TRBD2. This chain's CDR3 is CASSLGAGGANEQFF. The CDR3 region has the DNA TGTGCCAGCAGCTTAGGGGCGGGGGGTGCCAATGAGCAGTTCTTC.